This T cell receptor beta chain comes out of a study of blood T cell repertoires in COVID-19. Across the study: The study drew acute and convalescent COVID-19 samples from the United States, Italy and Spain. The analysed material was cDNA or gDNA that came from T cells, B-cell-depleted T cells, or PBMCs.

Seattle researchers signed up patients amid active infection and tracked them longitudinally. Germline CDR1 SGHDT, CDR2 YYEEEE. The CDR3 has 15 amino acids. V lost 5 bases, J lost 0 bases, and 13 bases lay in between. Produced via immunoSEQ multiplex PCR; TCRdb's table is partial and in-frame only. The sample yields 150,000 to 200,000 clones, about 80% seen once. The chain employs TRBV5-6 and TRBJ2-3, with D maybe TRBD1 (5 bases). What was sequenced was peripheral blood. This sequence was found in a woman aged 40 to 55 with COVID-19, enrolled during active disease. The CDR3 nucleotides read TGTGCCAGCAGAGGAAGGGGAAGTAGCACAGATACGCAGTATTTT. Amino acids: CASRGRGSSTDTQYF. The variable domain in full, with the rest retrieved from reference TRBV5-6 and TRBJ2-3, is DAGVTQSPTHLIKTRGQQVTLRCSPKSGHDTVSWYQQALGQGPQFIFQYYEEEERQRGNFPDRFSGHQFPNYSSELNVNALLLGDSALYLCASRGRGSSTDTQYFGPGTRLTVL.